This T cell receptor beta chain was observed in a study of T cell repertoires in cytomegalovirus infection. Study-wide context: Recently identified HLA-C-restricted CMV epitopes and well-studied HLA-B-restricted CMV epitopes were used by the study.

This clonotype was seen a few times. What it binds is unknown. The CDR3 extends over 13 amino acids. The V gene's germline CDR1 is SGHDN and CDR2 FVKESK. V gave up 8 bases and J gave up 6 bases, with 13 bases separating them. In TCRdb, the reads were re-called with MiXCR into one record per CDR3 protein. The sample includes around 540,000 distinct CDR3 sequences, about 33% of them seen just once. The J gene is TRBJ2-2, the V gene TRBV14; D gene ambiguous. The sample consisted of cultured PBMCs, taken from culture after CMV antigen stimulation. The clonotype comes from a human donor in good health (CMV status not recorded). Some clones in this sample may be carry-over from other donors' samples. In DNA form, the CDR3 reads TGTGCCAGCGCAATTAACCGAGCCGGGGAGCTGTTTTTT. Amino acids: CASAINRAGELFF.